The rows below give T cell receptor beta chains drawn from one sample of a study of T-cell reconstitution after alpha-beta-depleted transplantation in children. TCRdb reanalysed the PCR reads using MiXCR and keeps one entry per CDR3 protein. Of about 580,000 distinct CDR3 sequences in the sample, approximately 30% are singletons; the top ten hold approximately 39%. The sample in question was PBMCs, obtained before TCRalphabeta/CD19-depleted stem cell transplant. The receptors here all came from a boy in the first two years of life with Wiskott-Aldrich syndrome, due to receive a stem cell transplant. Each CDR3 is given with its conserved first and last residue. Fields, in order: V gene, CDR3 protein.

V: TRBV18; CDR3: CASSPSRAPGKNSYNEQFF
V: TRBV4-2; CDR3: CASSQERLAGVSEQFF
V: TRBV7-8; CDR3: CASSLSSGDNEQFF
V: TRBV5-1; CDR3: CASSRLAGDYEQYF
V: TRBV19; CDR3: CASSISWTDNYGYTF
V: TRBV5-1; CDR3: CASSDREHGYTF
V: TRBV9; CDR3: CASSVAGTSTDTQYF
V: TRBV5-1; CDR3: CASSLTGPTYNEQFF
V: TRBV5-1; CDR3: CASSMTGGHYEQYF
V: TRBV5-1; CDR3: CASSLAGTGGKAKNIQYF
V: TRBV10-3; CDR3: CAISESRSGLKNTEAFF
V: TRBV25-1; CDR3: CASSVGVGANVLTF
V: TRBV29-1; CDR3: CSVARIAEAFF
V: TRBV4-2; CDR3: CASSQPGQETSEQYF
V: TRBV7-2; CDR3: CASSLFMAGELFF
V: TRBV2; CDR3: CASTWEGTETQYF
V: TRBV29-1; CDR3: CSVARGTGQGEQFF
V: TRBV5-4; CDR3: CASSWSGGTDTQYF
V: TRBV27; CDR3: CASSLRSAGGRRNTEAFF
V: TRBV20-1; CDR3: CSASVQGKISSNQPQHF
V: TRBV5-1; CDR3: CASSSTSSGIDQQYF
V: TRBV19; CDR3: CASLGREKENTEAFF
V: TRBV12-3/TRBV12-4; CDR3: CASSLGQRFTEAFF
V: TRBV5-1; CDR3: CASSLTWTGITGELFF
V: TRBV5-5; CDR3: CASSLWQASAGETQYF
V: TRBV28; CDR3: CASSSDGRSGELFF
V: TRBV20-1; CDR3: CSASRDRGYEQYF
V: TRBV12-3/TRBV12-4; CDR3: CASSPPAGAHSYEQYF
V: TRBV12-3/TRBV12-4; CDR3: CASSLLAGASNEQFF
V: TRBV6-5; CDR3: CASSYAQGSGTDTQYF
V: TRBV12-3/TRBV12-4; CDR3: CASRLAGNEQFF
V: TRBV12-3/TRBV12-4; CDR3: CASSFRGQLKDTGELFF
V: TRBV7-9; CDR3: CASSSDRLLIF
V: TRBV28; CDR3: CASSLSSSGRAEQFF
V: TRBV11-2; CDR3: CASSRPSLRQGEGSGANGLTF
V: TRBV29-1; CDR3: CSVEEASGGPHNEQFF
V: TRBV12-3/TRBV12-4; CDR3: CASSGAPYRVFMNTEAFF
V: TRBV15; CDR3: CATSRDRTEKTQYF
V: TRBV5-1; CDR3: CASSQETHNEQFF
V: TRBV15; CDR3: CATSRGGFNQPQHF
V: TRBV18; CDR3: CASSTVSGSKLTGELFF
V: TRBV27; CDR3: CASSRSTGLGSLNTGELFF
V: TRBV5-5; CDR3: CASSWDRGRTNEKLFF
V: TRBV5-5; CDR3: CASSPNRRQGNNSPLHF
V: TRBV7-6; CDR3: CASSFGTDSTDTQYF
V: TRBV20-1; CDR3: CSAEGLAENNEQFF
V: TRBV6-5; CDR3: CASSYNNPGETQYF
V: TRBV7-9; CDR3: CASSLDRVSGYGYTF
V: TRBV20-1; CDR3: CSARDPFLDRGGFYGYTF
V: TRBV10-3; CDR3: CAISWTSGITDTQYF
V: TRBV5-1; CDR3: CASSLVPNQPQHF
V: TRBV12-3/TRBV12-4; CDR3: CASSQSARSYEQYF
V: TRBV7-2; CDR3: CASSLALGERPNQPQHF
V: TRBV5-1; CDR3: CASLLEGAIADTQYF
V: TRBV10-3; CDR3: CAISESPSGDGYEQYF
V: TRBV14; CDR3: CASSQEMLFSGIHNEQFF